The clone carrying this TCR beta chain was recorded only once. The target antigen is unknown. The assay was immunoSEQ multiplex PCR, and TCRdb's table has in-frame clones only and misses some. The table records tens of thousands of clones, 88% of them present only once. The CDR3 consists of 16 residues. With 3 bases removed from V and 0 bases from J, the gap between germline ends came to 12 bases. Germline lookup yields CDR1 SQVTM and CDR2 ANQGSEA. The entry originates in a study of OX40 agonist ivuxolimab in advanced cancers. Study in general: The treatment was a fully human IgG2 OX40 agonist, ivuxolimab. A partial response was reached by three patients: one with hepatocellular carcinoma and two with cutaneous melanoma.

Findings and caveats of the study: Some patients without response likewise showed low normalized clonal expansion.

Material: CD4+ or CD8+ T cells sorted from blood, obtained in a trial of the OX40 agonist ivuxolimab. The receptor's source is an adult with an advanced solid tumor such as melanoma, head and neck, liver or kidney cancer. V and J are TRBV29-1 and TRBJ2-6; D gene ambiguous. CDR3 bases: TGCAGCGTTGATAACTCCCTTAGCTCTGGGGCCAACGTCCTGACTTTC. Amino acid sequence: CSVDNSLSSGANVLTF.